These 25 T cell receptor beta chains came from one sample sequenced in a study of CD8+CD57+ T cells in acquired aplastic anemia. Genomic DNA constituted the template upon which TCR beta VDJ and CDR3 profiling was performed. TCRdb reprocessed the reads via MiXCR and lists one record per CDR3 protein. The sample shows about 420,000 distinct CDR3 sequences, around 68% of them seen only once. Sequencing was carried out using sorted CD4+, CD8+, or CD8+CD57+ T cells (not recorded which) from PBMCs. The receptors shown here come from a human donor in good health, serving as a control.

The genes are TRBV20-1 and TRBJ2-7; TRBD1 aligns across 9 bases. CDR3 length: 15 residues. J lost 1 base, V lost 1 base, and 5 bases had no gene match. Germline V gene data show CDR1 as DFQATT and CDR2 as SNEGSKA (reference sequence). Here the CDR3 reads CSARAPGQGSYEQYF. The CDR3 DNA is TGCAGTGCTAGAGCACCGGGACAGGGTTCCTACGAGCAGTACTTC.

This chain uses TRBV7-2 with TRBJ1-3, with 7 bases matching TRBD1. This CDR3 is 16 amino acids long. CDR1 is SGHTA, CDR2 FQGNSA, per germline. Trimming cost V 2 bases and J 2 bases; bases outside gene matches: 6. Here the CDR3 reads CASSLQGGKAGNTIYF. CDR3 coding DNA: TGTGCCAGCAGCTTACAGGGGGGAAAGGCTGGAAACACCATATATTTT. The variable domain in full, with the rest retrieved from reference TRBV7-2 and TRBJ1-3, is GAGVSQSPSNKVTEKGKDVELRCDPISGHTALYWYRQSLGQGLEFLIYFQGNSAPDKSGLPSDRFSAERTGGSVSTLTIQRTQQEDSAVYLCASSLQGGKAGNTIYFGEGSWLTVV.

About this clonotype itself: The junction and the germline gene differ at one end; a read error may be behind it. V gene TRBV5-1 combines with J gene TRBJ1-1; D gene unclear. CDR1 and CDR2 (germline): SGHRS, YFSETQ. The CDR3 is 15 residues long. CDR3: CASSPGRGHYTEAFF. DNA for the CDR3: TGTGCCAGCAGCCCCGGGAGAGGCCACTACACTGAAGCTTTCTTT.

In its sample, this clonotype was seen many times. The chain joins TRBV7-6 to TRBJ2-7; D tentatively reads TRBD1 or TRBD2 (5 bases each). Germline lookup yields CDR1 SGHVS and CDR2 FNYEAQ. Trimming took off 1 base at V and 5 bases at J, with 9 bases between the two ends. This CDR3 spans 13 amino acids. The DNA of the CDR3 is TGTGCCAGCAGCTTAGTTCAGGGAGACGAGCAGTACTTC. Protein sequence: CASSLVQGDEQYF.

This chain connects TRBV4-1 to TRBJ1-1, with D unresolved. V gave up 8 bases and J gave up 11 bases, with 24 bases separating them. CDR3 length: 14 amino acids. Germline CDR1 reads MGHRA; CDR2 reads YSYEKL. The chain's CDR3 is CASSGENRLQRAFF. CDR3 nucleotide sequence: TGCGCCAGCTCTGGGGAGAACAGACTTCAGAGGGCTTTCTTT.

There are many counts of this clonotype. The chain joins TRBV11-2 to TRBJ1-2, with TRBD1 matching 10 bases. Looked up from germline, CDR1 is SGHAT and CDR2 is FQNNGV. J gave up 5 bases and V 2 bases, and 5 bases lay outside the gene matches. This CDR3 has 15 amino acids. The CDR3 DNA is TGTGCCAGCAGCTTAAGGGGGACAGGGGATTATGGCTACACCTTC. Encoded protein: CASSLRGTGDYGYTF.

This clonotype was recorded many times. The rearrangement links TRBV7-2 to TRBJ2-5, with D uncertain. Trimming removed 1 base from V and 5 bases from J, with 8 bases in between. The germline CDR1 and CDR2 sequences are SGHTA and FQGNSA. The CDR3 consists of 13 residues. Here the CDR3 DNA reads TGTGCCAGCAGCTTAGGGGCCAGGGAGACCCAGTACTTC. Protein product: CASSLGARETQYF.

Note on this clonotype: In this CDR3 the conserved last residue, phenylalanine or tryptophan, is missing, so a read error is likely. The limits of the CDR3 on the DNA are not certain, so only TCRdb's listed CDR3 is given. V usage is TRBV7-2 and J usage is TRBJ2-5; TRBD1, the D gene given by the table, was not confirmed from the DNA. Germline CDR1 and CDR2: SGHTA and FQGNSA. The CDR3 has 13 residues if both end residues are counted. CDR3 protein: CASSEKGQGRYQP.

Of note for this clonotype: One junction end disagrees with the germline gene, perhaps due to a read error. The chain is built from TRBV7-9 and TRBJ1-2; no reliable D call. Germline CDR1 is SEHNR and CDR2 is FQNEAQ (reference sequence). CDR3 length equals 15 residues. DNA for the CDR3: TGCGCCGGCAGCCGCGGCGGAGAGGGTATCTATGGCTACACCTTC. Encoded protein: CAGSRGGEGIYGYTF.

Regarding this clonotype: Given the absence of the conserved phenylalanine or tryptophan at the CDR3 end, a read error is likely. This chain's CDR3 is CASSGTGPGTQYL. DNA for the CDR3: TGTGCCAGCAGCGGGACAGGGCCAGGGACGCAGTATTTG. The chain employs TRBV7-2 and TRBJ2-3, with 9 nucleotides matching TRBD1. Germline values: CDR1 SGHTA, CDR2 FQGNSA. V lost 5 bases to trimming and J lost 9 bases; unmatched junction nucleotides: 6. The CDR3 totals 13 residues.

Remarks on this clonotype: An end of the junction differs from the germline gene, which may be a read error. The J gene is TRBJ2-3, the V gene TRBV15, with D perhaps given as TRBD1 or TRBD2 (6 bases each). The end of the DNA aligns better with TRBJ2-7, so the J call may be wrong. Germline CDR1 LNHNV, CDR2 YYDKDF (reference sequence). This CDR3 region has 16 residues. CDR3 amino acids: CASSRGGRQGIDEQYF. The CDR3, as DNA: TGTGCCAGCAGCAGAGGGGGGCGTCAGGGGATCGATGAGCAGTACTTC.

The chain links TRBV5-6 to TRBJ1-1; no reliable D call. CDR1 and CDR2 from the germline V gene are SGHDT and YYEEEE. The CDR3 contains 11 residues. V lost 4 bases and J 10 bases, leaving 11 bases between the germline ends. CDR3 sequence: CASSIRERAFF. CDR3 bases: TGTGCCAGCAGCATCCGGGAGCGAGCTTTCTTT.

The chain joins TRBV5-5 to TRBJ2-1, with D maybe TRBD1 (5 bases). Deletions cut 1 base from V and 14 bases from J, with 7 bases between. There are 10 residues in the CDR3. Germline values: CDR1 SGHKS, CDR2 YYEKEE (reference sequence). CDR3 protein: CASSLSGKFF. CDR3 nucleotides: TGTGCCAGCAGCTTGTCAGGGAAGTTCTTC.

V and J are TRBV10-3 and TRBJ1-2; 7 bases agree with TRBD1. Germline loops: CDR1 ENHRY, CDR2 SYGVKD. The CDR3 has 13 amino acids. V shed 7 bases and J 8 bases; nucleotides not matched to a gene: 10. The CDR3 nucleotides are TGTGCCATCAAGATTACAGGGGTATACGGCTACACCTTC. Encoded protein: CAIKITGVYGYTF.

About this clonotype itself: This likely comes from a read error, as the CDR3 has no conserved phenylalanine or tryptophan at its end. The limits of the CDR3 on the DNA are not certain, so only TCRdb's listed CDR3 is given. The V call is TRBV2, the J call TRBJ1-2. Germline V gene lookup returns CDR1 SNHLY and CDR2 FYNNEI. The CDR3 region is 13 residues in length, termini included. This chain's CDR3 is CASRDRLTMATQS.

This clonotype was detected ten times or more. The V gene is TRBV20-1, the J gene TRBJ2-5; no definite D call. The germline V and J ends were trimmed by 3 bases and 5 bases, with 13 bases remaining between them. The CDR3 runs 13 residues. The V gene's germline CDR1 is DFQATT and CDR2 SNEGSKA (reference sequence). The CDR3 region has the DNA TGCAGTGCTAGTGCCCCAAACCCGGAGACCCAGTACTTC. Translating it yields CSASAPNPETQYF.

The CDR3 protein is CASTAGGAGDYGFF. In nucleotides, the CDR3 is TGTGCCAGCACCGCGGGGGGGGCGGGGGATTATGGTTTCTTT. V usage is TRBV7-9 and J usage is TRBJ1-1, with a possible D match to TRBD1 (6 bases). This CDR3 contains 14 residues. Trimming removed 7 bases from V and 13 bases from J, with 25 bases in between. The germline V gene encodes CDR1 SEHNR and CDR2 FQNEAQ (reference sequence).

With regard to this clonotype: Just one base apart from a much larger clone, this may be a read error. The V call is TRBV12-3 or TRBV12-4, the J call TRBJ1-1; no reliable D call. This CDR3 contains 15 residues. Deletions cut 6 bases from V and 1 base from J, with 15 bases between. The CDR3 sequence: CASSLGHSKNTEAFF. DNA for the CDR3: TGTGCCAGCAGCCTGGGTCATAGCAAGAACACTGAAGCTTTCTTT.

This clonotype was counted ten times or more. V and J are TRBV15 and TRBJ2-7; tentative D call: TRBD1 (5 bases). The CDR3 runs 14 residues. Trimming cost V 1 base and J 5 bases, with 12 bases left between them. CDR1 LNHNV and CDR2 YYDKDF come from the germline V gene (reference sequence). CDR3 residues: CATSRAQGFHEQYF. The DNA of the CDR3 is TGTGCCACCAGCAGAGCCCAGGGTTTTCACGAGCAGTACTTC.

Ten or more counts support this clonotype. The genes are TRBV20-1 and TRBJ1-1, with D hard to call. V lost 1 base to trimming and J lost 5 bases, with 14 bases between them. The CDR3 length is 14 residues. In germline, CDR1 is DFQATT, CDR2 SNEGSKA (reference sequence). CDR3 nucleotides: TGCAGTGCTAGAGCCGGCAGTCAGAGGACTGAAGCTTTCTTT. Residues: CSARAGSQRTEAFF.

A word on this clonotype: This is likely a read error, given that the CDR3 carries no conserved phenylalanine or tryptophan at its end. The DNA is omitted, as the CDR3 cannot be located on it reliably, and the CDR3 follows TCRdb's listing. The rearrangement uses TRBV7-2 and TRBJ1-2. Per the germline V gene, CDR1 is SGHTA and CDR2 is FQGNSA. The CDR3 spans 11 residues, counting both ends. CDR3 loop: CASSGGDLANG.

This rearrangement joins TRBV24-1 to TRBJ2-1, with D maybe TRBD1 (6 bases). The CDR3 loop spans 15 amino acids. Germline V CDR1 and CDR2: KGHDR, SFDVKD. V was clipped by 7 bases and J by 13 bases, with 25 bases between them. The CDR3 DNA sequence: TGTGCCACCAGCGTCGGGACAAGCAGAGACAATGCCCAGTTCTTC. Protein: CATSVGTSRDNAQFF.

This clonotype was recorded a few times. The chain employs TRBV24-1 and TRBJ2-5, with 8 bases fitting TRBD1. Germline values: CDR1 KGHDR, CDR2 SFDVKD. CDR3 length: 16 amino acids. The trim removed 5 bases at V and 5 bases at J, leaving 12 bases unmatched. CDR3 DNA: TGTGCCACCAGTGGGTCGAGCGGACAGGGACCGGAGACCCAGTACTTC. Its translation: CATSGSSGQGPETQYF.

This clonotype has ten or more counts. The rearrangement links TRBV4-3 to TRBJ2-1, with 10 bases fitting TRBD2. There are 16 residues in the CDR3. Germline values: CDR1 LGHNA, CDR2 YSLEER. J was trimmed by 5 bases and V by 3 bases; bases with no gene match: 7. The CDR3 nucleotides read TGCGCCAGCAGCCACCTTAGCGGGGGGCCCCACAATGAGCAGTTCTTC. Protein product: CASSHLSGGPHNEQFF.

Comments on this clonotype: The junction and the germline gene differ at one end; a read error may be behind it. The rearrangement links TRBV2 to TRBJ2-7, with D possibly TRBD1 on 6 matching bases. Germline CDR1 SNHLY, CDR2 FYNNEI. The CDR3 runs 15 residues. CDR3 protein: CASRLTTGLCHQQHF. For the CDR3, the DNA is TGTGCCAGCAGGTTGACGACAGGCCTATGCCACCAGCAGCACTTC.